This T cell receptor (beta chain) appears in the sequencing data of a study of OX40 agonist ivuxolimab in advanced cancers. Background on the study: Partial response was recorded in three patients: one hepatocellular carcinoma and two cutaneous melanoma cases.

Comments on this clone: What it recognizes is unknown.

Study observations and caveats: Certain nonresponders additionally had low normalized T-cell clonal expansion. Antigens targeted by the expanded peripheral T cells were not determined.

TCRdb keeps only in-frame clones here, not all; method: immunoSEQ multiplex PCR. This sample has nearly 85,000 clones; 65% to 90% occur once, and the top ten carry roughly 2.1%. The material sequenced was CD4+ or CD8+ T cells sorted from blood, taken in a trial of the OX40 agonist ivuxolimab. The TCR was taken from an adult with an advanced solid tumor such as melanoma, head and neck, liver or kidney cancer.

Written as DNA, the CDR3 is TGCGCCAGCAGCCAAGATTCGCGCTATGGCTACACCTTC. Protein sequence: CASSQDSRYGYTF. The V and J genes are TRBV4-3 and TRBJ1-2, with no clear D. CDR1 and CDR2 (germline): LGHNA, YSLEER. This CDR3 is 13 amino acids long. Between the trimmed V and J ends, which lost 0 bases and 4 bases, there was a span of 6 bases.